The subject of this entry is one TCR beta chain. Its antigen is unknown. The data are from a study of cytomegalovirus exposure and HLA in healthy donors. Study outcomes and limitations: The study designated roughly 160 TCR beta chains cytomegalovirus-associated. Several of the most significant clusters appeared, in a later analysis, to be linked to common viral pathogens. Most CMV-associated TCR beta chains were later found to appear HLA-restricted. Three CMV-associated chains were confirmed in vitro to be specific for CMV antigens.

Germline V CDR1 and CDR2: LNHDA, SQIVND (reference sequence). The CDR3 extends over 14 amino acids. V dropped 3 bases and J dropped 3 bases, with 10 bases sitting between them. The study ran its PCR with 60 Vbeta and 13 Jbeta primers. Data came from immunoSEQ multiplex PCR; TCRdb stores just in-frame clones and leaves some out. Here the sample spans some 190,000 clones, over 80% being singletons. This clonotype was sampled from a man aged 25 to 40 in good health and CMV-seronegative. The chain couples TRBV19 to TRBJ2-3, with D possibly being TRBD1 (5 bases). Sequencing was carried out using PBMCs. The CDR3 DNA is TGTGCCAGTAGTATCTGGCAGGGAACAGATACGCAGTATTTT. This codes for CASSIWQGTDTQYF.